The sequence of this T cell receptor (beta chain) was determined in a study of T cell responses to AZD1222 COVID-19 vaccine. Study-level findings and limits: Reportedly, nearly half of unique spike TCRs recognized epitopes outside B.1.351/B.1.1.7 mutations.

The CDR3 contains 16 residues. Germline V gives CDR1 KGHSH, CDR2 LQKENI. V gave up 3 bases and J gave up 7 bases, with 19 bases separating them. For this clone: Its antigen is undetermined.

The assay was immunoSEQ multiplex PCR, and TCRdb's table has in-frame clones only and misses some. The repertoire holds approximately 150,000 clones, with roughly 90% as singletons. This TCR was recovered from an adult who received the AZD1222 COVID-19 vaccine. Source: peripheral blood, taken 28 days after the second AZD1222 dose. The chain recombines TRBV18 with TRBJ2-1, with D hard to call. Here the CDR3 reads CASSPKVARTGNEQFF. CDR3 bases: TGTGCCAGCTCACCTAAGGTTGCGCGTACCGGGAATGAGCAGTTCTTC.